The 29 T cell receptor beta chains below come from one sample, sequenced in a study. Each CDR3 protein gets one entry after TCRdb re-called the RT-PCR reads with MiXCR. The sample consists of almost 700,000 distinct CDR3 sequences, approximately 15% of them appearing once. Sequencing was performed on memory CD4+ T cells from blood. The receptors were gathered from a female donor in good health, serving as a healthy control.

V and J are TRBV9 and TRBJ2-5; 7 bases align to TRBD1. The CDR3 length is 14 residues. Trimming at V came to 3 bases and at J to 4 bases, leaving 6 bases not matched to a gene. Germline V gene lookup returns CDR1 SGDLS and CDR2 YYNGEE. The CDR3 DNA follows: TGTGCCAGCAGCGCCACACAGGGGATAGAGACCCAGTACTTC. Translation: CASSATQGIETQYF.

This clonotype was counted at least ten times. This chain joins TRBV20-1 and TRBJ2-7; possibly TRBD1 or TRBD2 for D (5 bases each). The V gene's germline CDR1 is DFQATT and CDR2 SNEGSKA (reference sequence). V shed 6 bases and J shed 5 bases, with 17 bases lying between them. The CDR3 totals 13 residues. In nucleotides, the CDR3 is TGCAGTGCCGGGGCTAGCCCGGACCACGAGCAGTACTTC. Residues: CSAGASPDHEQYF.

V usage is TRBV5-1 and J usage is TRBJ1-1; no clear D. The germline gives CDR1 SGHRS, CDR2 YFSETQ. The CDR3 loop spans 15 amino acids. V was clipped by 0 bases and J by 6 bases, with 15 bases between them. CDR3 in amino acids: CASSLVVQEGAEAFF. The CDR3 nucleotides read TGCGCCAGCAGCTTGGTTGTGCAGGAAGGCGCTGAAGCTTTCTTT.

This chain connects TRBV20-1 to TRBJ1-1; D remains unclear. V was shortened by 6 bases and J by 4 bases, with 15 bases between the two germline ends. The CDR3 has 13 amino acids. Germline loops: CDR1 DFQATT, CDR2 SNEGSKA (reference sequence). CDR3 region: CSAEIISSTEAFF. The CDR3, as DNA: TGCAGTGCCGAAATCATATCCAGCACTGAAGCTTTCTTT.

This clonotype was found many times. In nucleotides, the CDR3 is TGTGCCAGCAGTAAACTAGCGCAAGAAGAGACCCAGTACTTC. It specifies CASSKLAQEETQYF. V and J are TRBV6-2 or TRBV6-3 and TRBJ2-5, with 7 nucleotides matching TRBD2. Germline CDR1 reads MNHEY; CDR2 reads SVGEGT. The V segment lost 5 bases and the J segment 3 bases; nucleotides outside the gene matches: 6. The CDR3 spans 14 residues.

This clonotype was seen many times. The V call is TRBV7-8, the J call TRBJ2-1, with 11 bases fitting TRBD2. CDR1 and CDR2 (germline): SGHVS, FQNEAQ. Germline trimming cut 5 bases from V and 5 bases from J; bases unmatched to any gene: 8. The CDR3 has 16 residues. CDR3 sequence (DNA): TGTGCCAGCAGCGGGCCTAGCGGGAGGTTCGACAATGAGCAGTTCTTC. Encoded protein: CASSGPSGRFDNEQFF.

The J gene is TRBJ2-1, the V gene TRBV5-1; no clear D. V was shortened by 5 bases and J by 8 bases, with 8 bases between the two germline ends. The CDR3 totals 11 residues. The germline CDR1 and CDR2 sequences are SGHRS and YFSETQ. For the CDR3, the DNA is TGCGCCAGCAGGGTCAGGTATGAGCAGTTCTTC. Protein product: CASRVRYEQFF.

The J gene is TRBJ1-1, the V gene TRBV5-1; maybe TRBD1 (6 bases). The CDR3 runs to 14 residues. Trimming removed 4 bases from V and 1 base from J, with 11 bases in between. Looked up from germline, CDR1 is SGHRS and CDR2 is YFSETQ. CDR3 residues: CASSAMGQNTEAFF. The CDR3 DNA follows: TGCGCCAGCAGCGCGATGGGACAGAACACTGAAGCTTTCTTT.

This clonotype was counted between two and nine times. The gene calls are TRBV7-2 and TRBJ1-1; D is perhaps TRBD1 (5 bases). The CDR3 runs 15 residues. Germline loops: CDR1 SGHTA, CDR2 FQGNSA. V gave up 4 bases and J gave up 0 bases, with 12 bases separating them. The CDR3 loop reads CASSSSGRLNTEAFF. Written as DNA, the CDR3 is TGTGCCAGCAGCTCCTCGGGACGGCTGAACACTGAAGCTTTCTTT.

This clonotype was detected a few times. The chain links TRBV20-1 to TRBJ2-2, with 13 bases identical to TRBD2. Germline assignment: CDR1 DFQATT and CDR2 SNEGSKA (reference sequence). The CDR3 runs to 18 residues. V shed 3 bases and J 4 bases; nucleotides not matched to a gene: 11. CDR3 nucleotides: TGCAGTGCTAGCCCTCTACTAGCGGGAGGGCCGGGCACCGGGGAGCTGTTTTTT. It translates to CSASPLLAGGPGTGELFF.

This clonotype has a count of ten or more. The CDR3 coding sequence is TGTGCCAGCAGCTTAGCGCCGGGAGGAACTGAGCAGTTCTTC. Amino acids: CASSLAPGGTEQFF. J is TRBJ2-1 and V is TRBV11-1; 7 bases fit TRBD2. Germline V gene data show CDR1 as SGHAT and CDR2 as FQDESV (reference sequence). The CDR3 is 14 amino acids. Trimming at V came to 0 bases and at J to 9 bases, leaving 5 bases not matched to a gene.

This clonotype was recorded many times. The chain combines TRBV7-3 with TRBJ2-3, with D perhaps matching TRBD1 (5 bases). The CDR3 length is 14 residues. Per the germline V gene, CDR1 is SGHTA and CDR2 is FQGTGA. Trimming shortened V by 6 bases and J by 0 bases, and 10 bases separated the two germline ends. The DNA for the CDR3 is TGTGCCAGCAGGGGGCCCCTTAGCACAGATACGCAGTATTTT. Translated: CASRGPLSTDTQYF.

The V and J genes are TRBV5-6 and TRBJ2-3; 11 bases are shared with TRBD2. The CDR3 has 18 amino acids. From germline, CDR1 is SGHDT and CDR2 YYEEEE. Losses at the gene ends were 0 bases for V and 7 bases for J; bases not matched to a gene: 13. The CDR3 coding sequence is TGTGCCAGCAGCTTGGATGAAACTAGCGGGGGATCCAGTAATACGCAGTATTTT. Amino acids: CASSLDETSGGSSNTQYF.

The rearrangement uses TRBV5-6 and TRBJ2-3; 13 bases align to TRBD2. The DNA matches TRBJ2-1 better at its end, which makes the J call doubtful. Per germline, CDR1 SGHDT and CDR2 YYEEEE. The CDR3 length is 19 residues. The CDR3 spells CASTTRWTSGSRWPNEQFF. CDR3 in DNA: TGTGCCAGCACAACCCGCTGGACTAGCGGGAGTAGGTGGCCCAATGAGCAGTTCTTC.

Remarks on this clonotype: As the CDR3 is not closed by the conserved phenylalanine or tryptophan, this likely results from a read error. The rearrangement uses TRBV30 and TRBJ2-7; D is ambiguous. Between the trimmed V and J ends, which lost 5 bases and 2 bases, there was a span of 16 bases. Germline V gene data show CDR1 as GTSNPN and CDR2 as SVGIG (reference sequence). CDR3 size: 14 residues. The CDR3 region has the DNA TGTGCCTGGGACGGAGACTTCCAAGCCTACGAGCAGTACCTC. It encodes CAWDGDFQAYEQYL.

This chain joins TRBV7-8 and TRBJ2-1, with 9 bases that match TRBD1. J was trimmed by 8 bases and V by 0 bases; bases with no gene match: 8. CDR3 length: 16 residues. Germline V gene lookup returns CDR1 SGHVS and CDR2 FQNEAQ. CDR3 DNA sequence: TGTGCCAGCAGCTTAGCTGTAGGACAGGGGTACGATGAGCAGTTCTTC. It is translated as CASSLAVGQGYDEQFF.

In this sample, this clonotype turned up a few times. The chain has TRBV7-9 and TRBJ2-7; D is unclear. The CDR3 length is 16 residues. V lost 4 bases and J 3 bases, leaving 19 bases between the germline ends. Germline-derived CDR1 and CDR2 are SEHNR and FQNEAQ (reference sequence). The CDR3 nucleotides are TGTGCCAGCAGCTCTCCCCGATGGAGCCAAGACTACGAGCAGTACTTC. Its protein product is CASSSPRWSQDYEQYF. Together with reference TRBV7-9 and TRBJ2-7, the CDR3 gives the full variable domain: DTGVSQNPRHKITKRGQNVTFRCDPISEHNRLYWYRQTLGQGPEFLTYFQNEAQLEKSRLLSDRFSAERPKGSFSTLEIQRTEQGDSAMYLCASSSPRWSQDYEQYFGPGTRLTVT.

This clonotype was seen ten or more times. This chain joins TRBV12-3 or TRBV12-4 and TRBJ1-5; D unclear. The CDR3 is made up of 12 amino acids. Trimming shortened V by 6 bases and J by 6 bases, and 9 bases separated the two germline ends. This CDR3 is CASSSTGQPQHF. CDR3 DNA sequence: TGTGCCAGCAGCTCAACGGGTCAGCCCCAGCATTTT.

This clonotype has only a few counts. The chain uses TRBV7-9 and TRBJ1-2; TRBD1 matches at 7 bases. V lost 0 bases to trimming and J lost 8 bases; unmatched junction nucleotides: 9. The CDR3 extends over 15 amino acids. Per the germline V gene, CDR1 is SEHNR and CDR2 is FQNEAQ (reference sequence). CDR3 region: CASSLARGGVNGYTF. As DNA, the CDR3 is TGTGCCAGCAGCTTAGCGCGAGGGGGCGTGAACGGCTACACCTTC.

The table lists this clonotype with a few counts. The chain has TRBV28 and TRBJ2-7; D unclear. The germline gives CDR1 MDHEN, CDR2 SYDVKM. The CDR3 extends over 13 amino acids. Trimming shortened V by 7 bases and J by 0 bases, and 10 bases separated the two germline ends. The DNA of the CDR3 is TGTGCCAGCACCAGAGAGAGCTCCTACGAGCAGTACTTC. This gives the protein CASTRESSYEQYF.

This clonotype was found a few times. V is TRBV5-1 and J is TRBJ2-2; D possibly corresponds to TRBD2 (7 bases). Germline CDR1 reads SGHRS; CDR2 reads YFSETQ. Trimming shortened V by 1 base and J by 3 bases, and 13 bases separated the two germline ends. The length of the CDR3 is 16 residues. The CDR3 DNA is TGCGCCAGCAGCTTGATGGGGGGGCCGGACACCGGGGAGCTGTTTTTT. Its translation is CASSLMGGPDTGELFF.

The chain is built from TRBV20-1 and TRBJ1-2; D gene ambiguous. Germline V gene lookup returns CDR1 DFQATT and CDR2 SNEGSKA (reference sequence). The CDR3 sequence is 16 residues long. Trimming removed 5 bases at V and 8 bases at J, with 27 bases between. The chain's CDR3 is CSAGHSTGGPLWGYTF. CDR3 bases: TGCAGTGCTGGTCACTCCACGGGAGGGCCGTTGTGGGGCTACACCTTC.

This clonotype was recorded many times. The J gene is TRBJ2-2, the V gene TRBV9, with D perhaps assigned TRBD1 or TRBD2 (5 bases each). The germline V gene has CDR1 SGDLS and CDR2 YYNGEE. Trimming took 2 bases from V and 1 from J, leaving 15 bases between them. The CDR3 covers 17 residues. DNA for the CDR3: TGTGCCAGCAGCGTCCTCGCAGGGAGCGGGAACACCGGGGAGCTGTTTTTT. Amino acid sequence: CASSVLAGSGNTGELFF.

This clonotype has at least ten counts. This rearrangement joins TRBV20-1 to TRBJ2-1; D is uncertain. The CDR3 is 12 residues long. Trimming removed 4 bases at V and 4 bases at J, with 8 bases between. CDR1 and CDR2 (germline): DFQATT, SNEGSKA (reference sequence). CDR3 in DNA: TGCAGTGCTAATCCTCATTACAATGAGCAGTTCTTC. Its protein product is CSANPHYNEQFF.

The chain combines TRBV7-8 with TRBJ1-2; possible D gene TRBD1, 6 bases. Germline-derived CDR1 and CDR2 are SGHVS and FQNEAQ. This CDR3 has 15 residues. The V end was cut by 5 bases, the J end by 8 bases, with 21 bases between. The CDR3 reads CASSPVRTASQGYTF. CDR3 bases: TGTGCCAGCAGCCCCGTCAGGACAGCGTCACAGGGCTACACCTTC.

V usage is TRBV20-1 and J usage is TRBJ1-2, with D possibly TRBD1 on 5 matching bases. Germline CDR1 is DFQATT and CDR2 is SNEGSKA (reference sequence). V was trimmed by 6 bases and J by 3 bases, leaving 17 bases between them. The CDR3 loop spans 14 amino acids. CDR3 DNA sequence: TGCAGTGCCATATCAGGGTTGGTTTACTATGGCTACACCTTC. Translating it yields CSAISGLVYYGYTF.

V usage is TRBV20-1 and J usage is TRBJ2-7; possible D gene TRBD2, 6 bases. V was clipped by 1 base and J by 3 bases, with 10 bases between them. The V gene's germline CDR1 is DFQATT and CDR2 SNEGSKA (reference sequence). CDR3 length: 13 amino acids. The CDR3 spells CSARVRTNYEQYF. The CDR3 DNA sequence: TGCAGTGCTAGAGTCAGGACTAACTACGAGCAGTACTTC.

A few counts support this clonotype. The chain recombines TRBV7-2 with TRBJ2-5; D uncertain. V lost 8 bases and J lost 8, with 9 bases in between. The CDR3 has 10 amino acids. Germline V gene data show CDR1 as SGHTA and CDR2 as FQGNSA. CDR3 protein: CASGGQTQYF. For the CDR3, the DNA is TGTGCCAGCGGCGGTCAAACCCAGTACTTC.

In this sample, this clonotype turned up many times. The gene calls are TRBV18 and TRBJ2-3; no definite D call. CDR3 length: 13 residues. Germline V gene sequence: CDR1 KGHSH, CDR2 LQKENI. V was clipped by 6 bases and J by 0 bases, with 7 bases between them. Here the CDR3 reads CASSPDSTDTQYF. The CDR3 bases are TGTGCCAGCTCCCCGGACAGCACAGATACGCAGTATTTT.